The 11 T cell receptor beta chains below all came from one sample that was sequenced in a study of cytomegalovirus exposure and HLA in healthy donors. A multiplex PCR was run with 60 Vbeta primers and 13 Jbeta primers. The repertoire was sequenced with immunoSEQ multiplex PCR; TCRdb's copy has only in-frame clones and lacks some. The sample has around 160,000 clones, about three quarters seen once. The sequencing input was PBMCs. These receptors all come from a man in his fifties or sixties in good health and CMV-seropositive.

Here the CDR3 DNA reads TGTGCCAGCTCACCCACGTGGGACAAAGGGAACACTGAAGCTTTCTTT. Residues: CASSPTWDKGNTEAFF. This chain links TRBV18 with TRBJ1-1; D may be TRBD1 (6 bases). Trimming stripped 3 bases from V and 1 base from J, with 15 bases between. Looked up from germline, CDR1 is KGHSH and CDR2 is LQKENI. The CDR3 sequence is 16 residues long.

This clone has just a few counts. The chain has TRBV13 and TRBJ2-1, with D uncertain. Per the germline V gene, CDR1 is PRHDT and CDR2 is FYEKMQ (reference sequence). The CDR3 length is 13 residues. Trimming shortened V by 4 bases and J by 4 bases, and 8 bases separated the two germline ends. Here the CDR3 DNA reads TGTGCCAGCAGCTCGAGCTTGTACAATGAGCAGTTCTTC. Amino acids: CASSSSLYNEQFF.

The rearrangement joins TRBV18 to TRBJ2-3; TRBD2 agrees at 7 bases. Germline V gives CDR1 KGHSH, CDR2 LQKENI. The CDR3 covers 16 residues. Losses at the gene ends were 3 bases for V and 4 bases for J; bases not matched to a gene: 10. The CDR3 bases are TGTGCCAGCTCACCCCTACCGGGGGGAGATGCAGATACGCAGTATTTT. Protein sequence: CASSPLPGGDADTQYF.

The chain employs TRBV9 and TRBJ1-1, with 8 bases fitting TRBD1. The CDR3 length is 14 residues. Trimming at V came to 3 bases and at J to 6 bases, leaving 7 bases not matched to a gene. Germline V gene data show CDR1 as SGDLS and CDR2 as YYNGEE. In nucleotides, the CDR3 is TGTGCCAGCAGCGCCGGACAGGGTTTCTCTGAAGCTTTCTTT. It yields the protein CASSAGQGFSEAFF.

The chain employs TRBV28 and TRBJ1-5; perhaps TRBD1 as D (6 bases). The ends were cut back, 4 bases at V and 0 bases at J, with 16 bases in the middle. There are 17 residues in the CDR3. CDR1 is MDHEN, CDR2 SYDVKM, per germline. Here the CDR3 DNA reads TGTGCCAGCAGTTGGGGACACCTTGGTTATAGCAATCAGCCCCAGCATTTT. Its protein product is CASSWGHLGYSNQPQHF.

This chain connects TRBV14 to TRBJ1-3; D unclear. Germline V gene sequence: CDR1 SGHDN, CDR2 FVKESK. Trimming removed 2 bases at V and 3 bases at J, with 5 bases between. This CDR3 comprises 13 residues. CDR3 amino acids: CASSQFGGNTIYF. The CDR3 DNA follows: TGTGCCAGCAGCCAATTCGGTGGAAACACCATATATTTT.

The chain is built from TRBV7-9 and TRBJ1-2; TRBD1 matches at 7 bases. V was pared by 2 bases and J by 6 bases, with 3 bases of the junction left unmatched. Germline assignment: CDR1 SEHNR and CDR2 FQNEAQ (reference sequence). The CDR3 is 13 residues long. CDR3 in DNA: TGTGCCAGCAGCTTAAGAGGGGGCGATGGCTACACCTTC. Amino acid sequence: CASSLRGGDGYTF.

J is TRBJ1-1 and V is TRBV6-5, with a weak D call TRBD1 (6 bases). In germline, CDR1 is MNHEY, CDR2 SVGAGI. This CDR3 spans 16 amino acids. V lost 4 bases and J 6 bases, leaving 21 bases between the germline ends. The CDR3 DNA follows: TGTGCCAGCAGTTCCACTGACCGAACAGGGAAGGCTGAAGCTTTCTTT. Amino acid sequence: CASSSTDRTGKAEAFF.

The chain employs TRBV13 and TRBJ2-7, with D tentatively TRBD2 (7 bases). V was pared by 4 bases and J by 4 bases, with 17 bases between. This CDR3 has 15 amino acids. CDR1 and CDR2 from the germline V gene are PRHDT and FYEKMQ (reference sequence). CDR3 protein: CASSSLNAGAYEQYV. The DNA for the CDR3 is TGTGCCAGCAGCTCTCTCAACGCGGGGGCTTACGAGCAGTACGTC.

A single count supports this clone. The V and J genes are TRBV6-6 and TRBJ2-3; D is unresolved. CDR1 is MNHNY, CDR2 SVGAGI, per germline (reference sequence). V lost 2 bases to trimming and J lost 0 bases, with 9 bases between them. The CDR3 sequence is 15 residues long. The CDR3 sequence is CASSYEPISTDTQYF. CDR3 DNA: TGTGCCAGCAGTTACGAACCTATAAGCACAGATACGCAGTATTTT.

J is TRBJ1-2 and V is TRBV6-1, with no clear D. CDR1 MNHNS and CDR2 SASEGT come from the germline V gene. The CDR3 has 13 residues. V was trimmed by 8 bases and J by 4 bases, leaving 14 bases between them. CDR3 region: CASSGLRVYGYTF. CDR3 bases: TGTGCCAGCTCGGGTCTTCGGGTCTATGGCTACACCTTC.